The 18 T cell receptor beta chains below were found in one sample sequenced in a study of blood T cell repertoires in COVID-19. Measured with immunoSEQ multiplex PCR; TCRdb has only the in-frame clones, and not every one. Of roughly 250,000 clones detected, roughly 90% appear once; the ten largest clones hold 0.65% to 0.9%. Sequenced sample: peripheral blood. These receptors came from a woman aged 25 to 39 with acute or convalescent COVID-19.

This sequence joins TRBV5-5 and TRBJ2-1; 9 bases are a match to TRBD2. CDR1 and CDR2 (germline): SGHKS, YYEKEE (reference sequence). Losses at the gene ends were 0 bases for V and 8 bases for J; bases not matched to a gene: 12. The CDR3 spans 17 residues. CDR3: CASSLAEAGGFFYEQFF. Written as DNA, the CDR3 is TGTGCCAGCAGCTTGGCCGAAGCGGGAGGTTTTTTCTATGAGCAGTTCTTC.

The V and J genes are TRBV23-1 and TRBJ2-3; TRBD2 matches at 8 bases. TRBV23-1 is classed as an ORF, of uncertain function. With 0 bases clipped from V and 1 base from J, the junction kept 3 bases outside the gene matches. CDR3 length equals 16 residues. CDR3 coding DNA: TGCGCCAGCAGTCAATCACCCGGGAGGGGCACAGATACGCAGTATTTT. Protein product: CASSQSPGRGTDTQYF.

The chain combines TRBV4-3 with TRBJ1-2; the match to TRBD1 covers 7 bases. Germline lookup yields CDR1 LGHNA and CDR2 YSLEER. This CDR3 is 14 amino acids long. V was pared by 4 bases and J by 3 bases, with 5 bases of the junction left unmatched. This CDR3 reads CASSPTGEDYGYTF. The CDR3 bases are TGCGCCAGCAGCCCAACAGGGGAAGACTATGGCTACACCTTC.

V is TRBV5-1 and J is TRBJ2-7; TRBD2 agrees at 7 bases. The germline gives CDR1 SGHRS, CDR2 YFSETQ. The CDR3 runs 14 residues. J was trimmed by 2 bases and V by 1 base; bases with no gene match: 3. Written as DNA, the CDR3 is TGCGCCAGCAGCTTGCTTGGGAGGGCCTACGAGCAGTACTTC. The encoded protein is CASSLLGRAYEQYF.

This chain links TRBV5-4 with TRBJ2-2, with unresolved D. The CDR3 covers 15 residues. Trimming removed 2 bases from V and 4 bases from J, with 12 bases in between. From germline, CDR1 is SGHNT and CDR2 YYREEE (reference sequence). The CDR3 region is CASSFEHERTGELFF. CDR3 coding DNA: TGTGCCAGCAGCTTTGAGCACGAACGCACCGGGGAGCTGTTTTTT.

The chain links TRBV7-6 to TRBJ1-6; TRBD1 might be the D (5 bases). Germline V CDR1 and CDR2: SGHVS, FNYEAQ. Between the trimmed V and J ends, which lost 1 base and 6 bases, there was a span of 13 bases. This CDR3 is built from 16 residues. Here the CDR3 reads CASSLGARVANSPLHF. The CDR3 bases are TGTGCCAGCAGCTTAGGCGCCAGGGTTGCTAATTCACCCCTCCACTTT.

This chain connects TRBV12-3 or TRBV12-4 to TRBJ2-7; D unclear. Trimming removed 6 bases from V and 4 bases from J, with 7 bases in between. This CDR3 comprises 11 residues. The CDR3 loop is CASSQFYEQYF. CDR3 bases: TGTGCCAGCAGCCAATTTTACGAGCAGTACTTC.

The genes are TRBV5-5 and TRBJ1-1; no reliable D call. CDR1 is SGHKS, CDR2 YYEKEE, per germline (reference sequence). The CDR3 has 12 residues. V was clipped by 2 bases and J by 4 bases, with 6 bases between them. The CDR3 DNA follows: TGTGCCAGCAGCTTCTCCGGCACTGAAGCTTTCTTT. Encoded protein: CASSFSGTEAFF.

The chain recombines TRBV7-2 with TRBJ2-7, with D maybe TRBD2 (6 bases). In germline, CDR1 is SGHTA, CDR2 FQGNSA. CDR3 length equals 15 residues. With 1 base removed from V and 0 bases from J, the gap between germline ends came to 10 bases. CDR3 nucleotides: TGTGCCAGCAGCTTAGAATGGGACTCCTCCTACGAGCAGTACTTC. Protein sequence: CASSLEWDSSYEQYF. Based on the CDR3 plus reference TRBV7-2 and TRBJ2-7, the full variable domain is GAGVSQSPSNKVTEKGKDVELRCDPISGHTALYWYRQSLGQGLEFLIYFQGNSAPDKSGLPSDRFSAERTGGSVSTLTIQRTQQEDSAVYLCASSLEWDSSYEQYFGPGTRLTVT.

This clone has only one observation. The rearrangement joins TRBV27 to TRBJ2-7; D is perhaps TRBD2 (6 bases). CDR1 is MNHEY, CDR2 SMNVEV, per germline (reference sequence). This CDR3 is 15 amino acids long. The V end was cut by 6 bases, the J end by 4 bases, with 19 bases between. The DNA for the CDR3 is TGTGCCAGCAGGTCAGTGGCGGGACGCGCTTACGAGCAGTACTTC. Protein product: CASRSVAGRAYEQYF.

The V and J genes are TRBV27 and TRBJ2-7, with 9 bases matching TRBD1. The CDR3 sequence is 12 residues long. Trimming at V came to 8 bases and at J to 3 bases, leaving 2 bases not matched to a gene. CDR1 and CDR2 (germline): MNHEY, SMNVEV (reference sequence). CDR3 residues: CASGQGIYEQYF. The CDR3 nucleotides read TGTGCCAGCGGACAGGGGATCTACGAGCAGTACTTC.

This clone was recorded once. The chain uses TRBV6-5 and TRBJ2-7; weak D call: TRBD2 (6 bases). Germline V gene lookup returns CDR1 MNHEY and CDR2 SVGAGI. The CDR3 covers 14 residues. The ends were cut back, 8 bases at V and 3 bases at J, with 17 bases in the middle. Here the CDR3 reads CASGLSGRSYEQYF. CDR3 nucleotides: TGTGCCAGCGGACTAAGCGGGCGAAGCTACGAGCAGTACTTC.

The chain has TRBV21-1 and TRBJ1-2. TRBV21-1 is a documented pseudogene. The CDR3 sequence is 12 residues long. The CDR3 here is CASSNNLYGYTF. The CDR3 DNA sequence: TGTGCCAGCAGCAACAACTTATATGGCTACACCTTC.

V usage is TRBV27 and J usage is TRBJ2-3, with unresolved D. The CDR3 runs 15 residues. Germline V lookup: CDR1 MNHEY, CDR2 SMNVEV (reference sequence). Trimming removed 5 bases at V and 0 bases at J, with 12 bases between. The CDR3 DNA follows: TGTGCCAGCAGTCCCCTGGAGACTAGCACAGATACGCAGTATTTT. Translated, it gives CASSPLETSTDTQYF.

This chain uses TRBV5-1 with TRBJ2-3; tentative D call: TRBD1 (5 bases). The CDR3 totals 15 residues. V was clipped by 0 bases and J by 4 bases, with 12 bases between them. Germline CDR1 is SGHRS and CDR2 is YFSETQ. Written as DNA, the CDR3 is TGCGCCAGCAGCTTGGCCGGTCAGGGCCCAGATACGCAGTATTTT. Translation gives CASSLAGQGPDTQYF.

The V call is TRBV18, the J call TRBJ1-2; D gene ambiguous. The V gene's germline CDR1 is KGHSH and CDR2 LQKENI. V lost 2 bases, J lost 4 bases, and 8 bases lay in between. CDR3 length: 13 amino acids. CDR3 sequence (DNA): TGTGCCAGCTCACCAGCGGGGATCTATGGCTACACCTTC. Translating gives CASSPAGIYGYTF.

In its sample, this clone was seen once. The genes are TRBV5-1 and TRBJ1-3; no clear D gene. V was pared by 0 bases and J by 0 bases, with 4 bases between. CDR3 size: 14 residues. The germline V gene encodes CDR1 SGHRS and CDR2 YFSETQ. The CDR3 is CASSLVSSGNTIYF. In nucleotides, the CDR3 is TGCGCCAGCAGCTTGGTGAGCTCTGGAAACACCATATATTTT. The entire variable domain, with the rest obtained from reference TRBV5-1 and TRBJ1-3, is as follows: KAGVTQTPRYLIKTRGQQVTLSCSPISGHRSVSWYQQTPGQGLQFLFEYFSETQRNKGNFPGRFSGRQFSNSRSEMNVSTLELGDSALYLCASSLVSSGNTIYFGEGSWLTVV.

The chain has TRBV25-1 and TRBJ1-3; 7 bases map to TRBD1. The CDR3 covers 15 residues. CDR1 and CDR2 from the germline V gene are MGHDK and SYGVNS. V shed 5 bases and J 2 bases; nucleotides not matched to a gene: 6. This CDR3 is CASSRQGRAGNTIYF. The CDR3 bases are TGTGCCAGCAGTCGACAGGGTCGGGCTGGAAACACCATATATTTT.